Included here is one TCR beta chain sequence, with context. The data derive from a study of blood T cell repertoires in COVID-19. In the study overall: The United States, Italy and Spain were the sources of the acute and convalescent COVID-19 samples.

TCRdb keeps only in-frame clones here, not all; method: immunoSEQ multiplex PCR. Of approximately 210,000 clones in the sample, around four fifths were seen once. The germline V and J ends were trimmed by 4 bases and 8 bases, with 24 bases remaining between them. From germline, CDR1 is LGHNA and CDR2 YNFKEQ. CDR3 size: 17 residues. The Seattle patients, enrolled during active infection, were followed longitudinally. The sequence derives from a woman older than 75 with COVID-19, enrolled during active disease. Source material: peripheral blood. The chain combines TRBV4-2 with TRBJ2-1, with D possibly being TRBD2 (6 bases). The CDR3 DNA reads as TGTGCCAGCAGCCCCCGGAGTAGCGGAACTCCGGTGGATGAGCAGTTCTTC. This codes for CASSPRSSGTPVDEQFF.